This T cell receptor beta chain comes out of a study of regulatory T cells in long-lasting Graves disease. Findings of the study overall: Among samples with persistent disease, TRBV28, TRBJ1-2 and TRBJ2-5 were favored.

Remarks on this clonotype: The antigen is unknown.

Through Arm-PCR of CDR3 regions and iRepertoire HTBI primers, TCR beta libraries were built. TCRdb re-called the multiplex PCR reads through MiXCR, storing one row per CDR3 protein. The sample lists roughly 510,000 distinct CDR3 sequences, around 16% occurring once. Documented time point: newly diagnosed GD, antithyroid drugs for less than 3 months. Isolated PBMC RNA provided the starting material for the TCR library. The CDR3 spans 15 residues. Trimming shortened V by 0 bases and J by 2 bases, and 12 bases separated the two germline ends. Germline lookup yields CDR1 SGHNT and CDR2 YYREEE (reference sequence). The sample also formed part of further work on T cells in Graves' hyperthyroidism and ophthalmopathy. Per that paper: When the TCR CDR3 underwent first-round RT-PCR, the HTBI primer set was used.

The receptor was isolated from a man between 18 and 35 years old with Graves disease. The chain combines TRBV5-4 with TRBJ2-7; TRBD1 might be the D (6 bases). The specimen comprised peripheral blood mononuclear cells (PBMCs), sampled at new diagnosis, from a patient treated with antithyroid drugs. Written as DNA, the CDR3 is TGTGCCAGCAGCTTGGTACCGACAGGAACCTACGAGCAGTACTTC. Translating it yields CASSLVPTGTYEQYF.